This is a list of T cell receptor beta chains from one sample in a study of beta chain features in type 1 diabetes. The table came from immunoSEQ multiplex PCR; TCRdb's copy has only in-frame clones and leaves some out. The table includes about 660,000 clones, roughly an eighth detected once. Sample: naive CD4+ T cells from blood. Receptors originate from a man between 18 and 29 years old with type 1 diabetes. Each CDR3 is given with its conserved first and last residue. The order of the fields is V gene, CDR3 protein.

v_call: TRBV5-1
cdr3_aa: CASSPGARALSYEQYF

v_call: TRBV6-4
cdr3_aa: CASTASTGVITEAFF

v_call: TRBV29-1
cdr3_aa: CSVGLYNEQFF

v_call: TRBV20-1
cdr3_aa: CRPSLTDTQYF

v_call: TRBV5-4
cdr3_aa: CASSLTSGETDTQYF

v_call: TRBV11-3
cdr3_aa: CASSLHRDTEAFF

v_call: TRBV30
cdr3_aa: CAWSQHDNQPQHF

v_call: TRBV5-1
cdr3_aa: CASSLPDRVGNTIYF

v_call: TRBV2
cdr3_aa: CASMGVAKNIQYF

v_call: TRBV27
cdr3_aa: CASSLSRRNIQYF

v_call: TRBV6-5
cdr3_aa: CASSWQGLGTEAFF

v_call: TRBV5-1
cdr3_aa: CASSVDRLGFGYTF

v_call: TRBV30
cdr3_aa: CAWKGGLVRGAFF

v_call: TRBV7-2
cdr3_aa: CAGGQGYGYTF

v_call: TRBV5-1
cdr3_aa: CASSLGQGLNEQFF

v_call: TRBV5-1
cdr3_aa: CASSLSGYTDTQYF

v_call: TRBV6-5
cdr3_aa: CASRRDQRNIQYF

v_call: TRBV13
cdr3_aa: CASSSLAGATDTQYF

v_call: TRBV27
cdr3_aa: CASSFFWGNEQFF

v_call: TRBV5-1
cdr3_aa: CASGTGFNYGYTF

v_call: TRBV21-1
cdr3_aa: CASRYRSNQPQHF

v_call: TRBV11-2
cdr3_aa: CASSLDRYEQYF

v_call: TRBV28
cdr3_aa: CASTRRGELFF

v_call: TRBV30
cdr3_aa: CAWRGGQGSQETQYF

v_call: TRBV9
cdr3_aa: CASSPGEQFF

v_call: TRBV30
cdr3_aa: CASWGASGAYEQYF

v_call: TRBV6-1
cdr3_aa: CATRLAGSRTDTQYF

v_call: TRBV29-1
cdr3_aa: CSVIQGVVETQYF

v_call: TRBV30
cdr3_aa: CACTGTGSSDIQYF

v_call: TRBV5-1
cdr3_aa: CASRTSAGTADNEQFF

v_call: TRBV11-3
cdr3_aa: CASSLVPSGTPGQFF

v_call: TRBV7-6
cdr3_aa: CASSSGPGQGTAF

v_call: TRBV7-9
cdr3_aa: CASSLPRNEQFF

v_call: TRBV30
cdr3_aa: CAWTGGWANYGYTF

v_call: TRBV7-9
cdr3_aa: CASTREWDNGSYTF

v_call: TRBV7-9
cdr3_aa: CASSLVHETQYF

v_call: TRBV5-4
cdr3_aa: CASSLGLAGGPDNEQFF

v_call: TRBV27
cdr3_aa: CASSPEGSGANVLTF

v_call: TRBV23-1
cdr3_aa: CASSQSEVAGGGGYTF

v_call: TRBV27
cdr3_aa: CASSPTSGRYEQYF